The 5 T cell receptor beta chains reported below all come from one sample, sequenced in a study of CD4 and CD8 cells across lung adenocarcinoma regions. TCRdb ran MiXCR on the PCR reads and lists one entry per CDR3 protein. This sample has 20,000 to 25,000 distinct CDR3 sequences, with 52% found just once. The specimen was CD4+ T cells from the center of a lung tumor. The source is a male donor with lung adenocarcinoma. The CD4 and CD8 labels of this study may be unreliable.

This clonotype rates as medium-sized (0.01 to 0.1%). The gene calls are TRBV6-1 and TRBJ2-5; maybe TRBD1 (6 bases). The germline V and J ends were trimmed by 7 bases and 3 bases, with 12 bases remaining between them. CDR1 is MNHNS, CDR2 SASEGT, per germline. The CDR3 loop spans 13 amino acids. CDR3 nucleotides: TGTGCCAGCACGACAGGAGGTGAAGAGACCCAGTACTTC. It yields the protein CASTTGGEETQYF.

This clonotype was seen a single time. Compared with germline, one end of the junction differs, possibly owing to a read error. The gene calls are TRBV10-3 and TRBJ2-5, with D possibly being TRBD1 or TRBD2 (6 bases each). The CDR3 spans 15 residues. From germline, CDR1 is ENHRY and CDR2 SYGVKD. The CDR3: CAAGHGGHDQETQYF. The CDR3 nucleotides are TGTGCCGCGGGACACGGGGGCCATGACCAAGAGACCCAGTATTTC.

On this clonotype: A read error may account for a junction end that differs from germline. The chain is built from TRBV6-1 and TRBJ1-5; no clear D gene. CDR1 MNHNS and CDR2 SASEGT come from the germline V gene. The length of the CDR3 is 16 residues. CDR3 protein: CASIGRLGYSNQPHHF. DNA of the CDR3: TGTGCCAGCATTGGTCGGCTGGGTTATAGCAATCAGCCCCACCACTTT.

The chain joins TRBV10-1 to TRBJ2-5, with D possibly being TRBD1 (5 bases). The CDR3 consists of 14 residues. Trimming removed 3 bases at V and 2 bases at J, with 10 bases between. Germline lookup yields CDR1 WNHNN and CDR2 SYGVQD (reference sequence). Here the CDR3 reads CASSESPGQETQYF. For the CDR3, the DNA is TGCGCCAGCAGTGAATCACCAGGGCAAGAGACCCAGTACTTC.

By frequency in the sample, this clonotype is large. This sequence joins TRBV25-1 and TRBJ2-4; D possibly uses TRBD1 or TRBD2 (5 bases each). The V gene's germline CDR1 is MGHDK and CDR2 SYGVNS. Trimming removed 4 bases from V and 9 bases from J, with 19 bases in between. The CDR3 totals 15 residues. CDR3 amino acids: CASSVRDLRGAIQYF. The CDR3 DNA is TGTGCCAGCAGTGTCCGGGACCTCCGAGGGGCCATTCAGTACTTC. The variable domain in full, with the rest retrieved from reference TRBV25-1 and TRBJ2-4, is EADIYQTPRYLVIGTGKKITLECSQTMGHDKMYWYQQDPGMELHLIHYSYGVNSTEKGDLSSESTVSRIRTEHFPLTLESARPSHTSQYLCASSVRDLRGAIQYFGAGTRLSVL.